One and the same sample provided the 18 T cell receptor beta chains below, sequenced in a study of cytomegalovirus exposure and HLA in healthy donors. Clones were sequenced by immunoSEQ multiplex PCR, and TCRdb holds only the in-frame ones, with some missing. The sample has 120,000 to 150,000 clones; approximately 88% are singletons. Material: PBMCs. These receptors came from a woman in her late teens or twenties in good health and CMV-seropositive.

This clone showed up just once. J is TRBJ1-1 and V is TRBV4-1; D gene uncertain. The V end was cut by 4 bases, the J end by 7 bases, with 13 bases between. Germline V gene data show CDR1 as MGHRA and CDR2 as YSYEKL. This CDR3 has 13 residues. The CDR3 nucleotides read TGCGCCAGCAGCCGACCAGGAACTTATGAAGCTTTCTTT. Protein product: CASSRPGTYEAFF.

The V gene is TRBV5-6, the J gene TRBJ1-3; 10 bases are shared with TRBD1. The J segment lost 7 bases and the V segment lost 4 bases, leaving 11 bases of the junction unmatched. CDR1 is SGHDT and CDR2 is YYEEEE in the germline V gene. The CDR3 covers 16 residues. The CDR3, as DNA: TGTGCCAGCAGCGACAGGGGGCATAACTTGATGAACACCATATATTTT. It yields the protein CASSDRGHNLMNTIYF.

This clone was seen just once. This could be a read error, since a much larger clone is one nucleotide away. The chain carries TRBV6-6 and TRBJ2-1, with TRBD2 matching over 13 bases. V gave up 6 bases and J gave up 6 bases; unmatched junction bases: 2. Germline values: CDR1 MNHNY, CDR2 SVGAGI (reference sequence). The CDR3 is 14 amino acids. DNA of the CDR3: TGTGCCAGCAGCCGACTAGCGGGAGGCAATGAGCAGTTCTTC. Its protein is CASSRLAGGNEQFF.

This rearrangement joins TRBV7-3 to TRBJ2-2; the match to TRBD2 covers 13 bases. V lost 4 bases, J lost 5 bases, and 4 bases stayed unmatched. Per the germline V gene, CDR1 is SGHTA and CDR2 is FQGTGA. The CDR3 runs to 16 residues. The chain's CDR3 is CASSSPGLAGTGELFF. As DNA, the CDR3 is TGTGCCAGCAGCTCGCCGGGACTAGCGGGAACCGGGGAGCTGTTTTTT.

The chain links TRBV5-1 to TRBJ1-2; weak D call: TRBD1 (6 bases). The CDR3 length is 13 residues. Per the germline V gene, CDR1 is SGHRS and CDR2 is YFSETQ. V gave up 5 bases and J gave up 4 bases, with 12 bases separating them. As DNA, the CDR3 is TGCGCCAGCAGTCGTGACAGGACCTATGGCTACACCTTC. Its protein is CASSRDRTYGYTF.

This rearrangement joins TRBV28 to TRBJ2-5; 9 nucleotides agree with TRBD2. V trimming: 4 bases; J trimming: 6 bases; junction bases outside the gene matches: 9. The CDR3 extends over 15 amino acids. Germline assignment: CDR1 MDHEN and CDR2 SYDVKM. For the CDR3, the DNA is TGTGCCAGCAGTTCGCTCGGGACTAGCCTGAAGACCCAGTACTTC. This gives the protein CASSSLGTSLKTQYF.

The gene calls are TRBV5-1 and TRBJ2-5, with a tentative D call TRBD2 (6 bases). Trimming removed 0 bases at V and 1 base at J, with 13 bases between. CDR3 size: 16 residues. Germline CDR1 and CDR2: SGHRS and YFSETQ. The CDR3 protein is CASSLGLVSGQETQYF. The CDR3 nucleotides are TGCGCCAGCAGCTTGGGACTAGTTTCGGGCCAAGAGACCCAGTACTTC.

V is TRBV30 and J is TRBJ2-7; 15 nucleotides line up with TRBD2. V trimming: 2 bases; J trimming: 6 bases; junction bases outside the gene matches: 5. CDR3 length: 15 amino acids. The germline V gene has CDR1 GTSNPN and CDR2 SVGIG (reference sequence). This CDR3 is CAWSIRTSGRAEQYF. Here the CDR3 DNA reads TGTGCCTGGAGTATTCGGACTAGCGGGAGGGCCGAGCAGTACTTC.

V is TRBV28 and J is TRBJ2-1, with 14 nucleotides matching TRBD2. Germline values: CDR1 MDHEN, CDR2 SYDVKM. Trimming removed 0 bases from V and 4 bases from J; junction bases left unmatched: 8. The length of the CDR3 is 19 residues. The CDR3 sequence: CASSLWSGTSGRRYNEQFF. CDR3 sequence (DNA): TGTGCCAGCAGTTTATGGTCCGGGACTAGCGGGAGAAGGTACAATGAGCAGTTCTTC.

The chain joins TRBV11-2 to TRBJ2-1; D is undetermined. The CDR3 is 14 residues long. Germline V gene data show CDR1 as SGHAT and CDR2 as FQNNGV. Trimming shortened V by 1 base and J by 2 bases, and 6 bases separated the two germline ends. Here the CDR3 DNA reads TGTGCCAGCAGCTTAGGCCAGACCTACAATGAGCAGTTCTTC. This encodes CASSLGQTYNEQFF.

V and J are TRBV28 and TRBJ1-1; TRBD1 aligns across 7 bases. CDR3 length equals 11 residues. V trimming: 5 bases; J trimming: 10 bases; junction bases outside the gene matches: 4. Germline V lookup: CDR1 MDHEN, CDR2 SYDVKM. CDR3 protein: CASSGTALAFF. In DNA, the CDR3 is TGTGCCAGCAGTGGGACAGCCCTAGCTTTCTTT.

The J gene is TRBJ1-2, the V gene TRBV9; D is unclear. Germline V gives CDR1 SGDLS, CDR2 YYNGEE. The CDR3 length is 11 residues. Trimming cost V 3 bases and J 3 bases, with 3 bases left between them. CDR3 protein: CASSAYYGYTF. The CDR3 DNA is TGTGCCAGCAGCGCCTACTATGGCTACACCTTC.

The chain carries TRBV4-1 and TRBJ2-7; 11 nucleotides match TRBD2. V lost 4 bases, J lost 1 base, and 6 bases stayed unmatched. Germline V CDR1 and CDR2: MGHRA, YSYEKL. There are 16 residues in the CDR3. CDR3 residues: CASSRTGTSGSYEQYF. CDR3 DNA: TGCGCCAGCAGCCGAACCGGGACTAGCGGTTCCTACGAGCAGTACTTC.

The rearrangement uses TRBV19 and TRBJ2-7; tentative D call: TRBD1 (5 bases). The CDR3 has 14 amino acids. Germline CDR1 reads LNHDA; CDR2 reads SQIVND (reference sequence). V dropped 4 bases and J dropped 2 bases, with 12 bases sitting between them. CDR3 sequence: CASSKQDPPYEQYF. In nucleotides, the CDR3 is TGTGCCAGTAGTAAACAGGATCCCCCCTACGAGCAGTACTTC.

The chain couples TRBV10-3 to TRBJ2-4, with D possibly matching TRBD1 (7 bases). This CDR3 region has 16 residues. Germline-derived CDR1 and CDR2 are ENHRY and SYGVKD. The V and J ends lost 0 bases and 9 bases respectively, with 18 bases between them. In DNA, the CDR3 is TGTGCCATCAGTGAGTCGGAGGGACAGAAAACAGTCATTCAGTACTTC. Translating it yields CAISESEGQKTVIQYF.

The chain recombines TRBV5-1 with TRBJ2-7; tentatively, D is TRBD1 (6 bases). Trimming shortened V by 0 bases and J by 5 bases, and 15 bases separated the two germline ends. CDR3 length: 15 residues. Germline CDR1 and CDR2: SGHRS and YFSETQ. The CDR3 region has the DNA TGCGCCAGCAGCTTGGCGGCAGGGGTAGGGCACGAGCAGTACTTC. Translating gives CASSLAAGVGHEQYF.

The chain recombines TRBV7-2 with TRBJ1-4; TRBD1 matches at 7 bases. This CDR3 comprises 13 residues. From germline, CDR1 is SGHTA and CDR2 FQGNSA. V was pared by 6 bases and J by 3 bases, with 1 base of the junction left unmatched. CDR3 loop: CASRGGPNEKLFF. The CDR3 bases are TGTGCCAGCAGAGGGGGCCCTAATGAAAAACTGTTTTTT.

This rearrangement joins TRBV5-6 to TRBJ2-1; D possibly corresponds to TRBD2 (6 bases). This CDR3 spans 16 amino acids. The germline V gene has CDR1 SGHDT and CDR2 YYEEEE. Deletions cut 0 bases from V and 5 bases from J, with 15 bases between. The CDR3 DNA follows: TGTGCCAGCAGCTTGGGAACCGCGGGACTTAACAATGAGCAGTTCTTC. Its protein product is CASSLGTAGLNNEQFF.